Following are 23 T cell receptor beta chains from one sample sequenced in a study of T cells in Graves' hyperthyroidism and ophthalmopathy. Amplified TCR beta CDR3 regions derived from RNA transcripts. The HTBI set primed first-round TCR CDR3 RT-PCR. TCRdb passed the multiplex PCR reads through MiXCR, listing each CDR3 protein once. This sample yields about 380,000 distinct CDR3 sequences, of which about 18% are seen a single time; around 40% belongs to the top ten. The sequenced sample consisted of blood. These receptors all stem from a man aged 18 to 29 with Graves' ophthalmopathy.

There are many counts of this clonotype. The chain is built from TRBV28 and TRBJ2-7; weak D call: TRBD2 (5 bases). There are 14 residues in the CDR3. Germline V gene lookup returns CDR1 MDHEN and CDR2 SYDVKM. V dropped 5 bases and J dropped 5 bases, with 16 bases sitting between them. CDR3 coding DNA: TGTGCCAGCAGTCCCCGACAAATTAGCGACGAGCAGTACTTC. Its translation: CASSPRQISDEQYF.

This clonotype showed up just a few times. The chain carries TRBV27 and TRBJ1-5, with 9 bases that match TRBD1. V dropped 6 bases and J dropped 7; count of bases not matched to a gene: 4. Germline V gene lookup returns CDR1 MNHEY and CDR2 SMNVEV (reference sequence). This CDR3 region has 13 residues. The CDR3 loop is CASSRDRGQPQHF. CDR3 DNA sequence: TGTGCCAGCAGCCGTGACAGGGGGCAGCCCCAGCATTTT.

The sample holds many counts of this clonotype. The genes are TRBV6-1 and TRBJ2-6; weak D call: TRBD2 (5 bases). Germline V gives CDR1 MNHNS, CDR2 SASEGT. The CDR3 sequence is 14 residues long. V lost 4 bases to trimming and J lost 3 bases, with 7 bases between them. For the CDR3, the DNA is TGTGCCAGCAGTGTCGGGGTTGGGGCCAACGTCCTGACTTTC. Translating gives CASSVGVGANVLTF.

In the case of this clonotype: A much larger clone is a single base away; this may be a read error. J is TRBJ2-7 and V is TRBV27; D may be TRBD1 (6 bases). V lost 5 bases, J lost 0 bases, and 17 bases lay in between. CDR1 is MNHEY, CDR2 SMNVEV, per germline (reference sequence). The CDR3 has 16 amino acids. This CDR3 is CASSTLDRLSSYEQYF. For the CDR3, the DNA is TGTGCCAGCAGTACACTGGACAGACTTAGCTCCTACGAGCAGTACTTC.

The rearrangement links TRBV6-4 to TRBJ1-1, with 10 bases matching TRBD1. With V trimmed by 4 bases and J by 6 bases, 2 bases remained unmatched. The CDR3 is 13 amino acids. The germline CDR1 and CDR2 sequences are MRHNA and SNTAGT. The CDR3 nucleotides are TGTGCCAGCAGTGCCGGGACAGGGGCTGAAGCTTTCTTT. This translates into CASSAGTGAEAFF.

This clonotype was seen many times. The CDR3 region has the DNA TGCAGGGTAGGGGCGTACTCCTACGAGCAGTACTTC. Translating it yields CRVGAYSYEQYF. The V and J genes are TRBV20-1 and TRBJ2-7; TRBD1 is a possible D gene (5 bases). CDR3 length equals 12 residues. Germline V gene sequence: CDR1 DFQATT, CDR2 SNEGSKA (reference sequence).

This clonotype was found a few times. This sequence joins TRBV4-1 and TRBJ2-7; no definite D call. Germline lookup yields CDR1 MGHRA and CDR2 YSYEKL. V was pared by 3 bases and J by 0 bases, with 12 bases between. This CDR3 comprises 15 residues. CDR3 loop: CASSQQDYASYEQYF. CDR3 in DNA: TGCGCCAGCAGCCAGCAAGATTACGCCTCCTACGAGCAGTACTTC.

This clonotype was observed at least ten times. The rearrangement links TRBV7-3 to TRBJ2-1, with 10 bases lining up with TRBD1. Germline values: CDR1 SGHTA, CDR2 FQGTGA. Losses at the gene ends were 2 bases for V and 8 bases for J; bases not matched to a gene: 9. This CDR3 spans 16 amino acids. CDR3: CASSLGPGTGVDEQFF. As DNA, the CDR3 is TGTGCCAGCAGCTTAGGGCCGGGGACAGGGGTCGATGAGCAGTTCTTC.

This clonotype was seen more than once but under ten times. This chain uses TRBV9 with TRBJ2-7, with unresolved D. This CDR3 region has 14 residues. Germline lookup yields CDR1 SGDLS and CDR2 YYNGEE. V was trimmed by 4 bases and J by 3 bases, leaving 14 bases between them. The CDR3 here is CASSPTGIVYEQYF. The CDR3 bases are TGTGCCAGCAGCCCCACTGGGATCGTCTACGAGCAGTACTTC. Supplemented by reference TRBV9 and TRBJ2-7, the full variable domain reads DSGVTQTPKHLITATGQRVTLRCSPRSGDLSVYWYQQSLDQGLQFLIQYYNGEERAKGNILERFSAQQFPDLHSELNLSSLELGDSALYFCASSPTGIVYEQYFGPGTRLTVT.

This clonotype has ten or more counts. V is TRBV9 and J is TRBJ2-3, with D possibly being TRBD2 (5 bases). The ends were cut back, 3 bases at V and 1 base at J, with 18 bases in the middle. This CDR3 has 17 amino acids. Per the germline V gene, CDR1 is SGDLS and CDR2 is YYNGEE. The CDR3 nucleotides read TGTGCCAGCAGCGACTCTCCCGAGGGCAGACGCACAGATACGCAGTATTTT. It specifies CASSDSPEGRRTDTQYF.

This clonotype was recorded many times. The rearrangement uses TRBV20-1 and TRBJ1-5; 8 bases match TRBD1. Germline trimming cut 7 bases from V and 4 bases from J; bases unmatched to any gene: 3. This CDR3 has 12 amino acids. Germline V gives CDR1 DFQATT, CDR2 SNEGSKA (reference sequence). CDR3 in amino acids: CSGTGRNQPQHF. The CDR3 DNA follows: TGCAGTGGGACAGGGCGTAATCAGCCCCAGCATTTT.

The J gene is TRBJ1-2, the V gene TRBV12-3 or TRBV12-4; 7 bases are shared with TRBD1. V lost 5 bases, J lost 3 bases, and 6 bases stayed unmatched. This CDR3 region has 14 residues. The CDR3: CASSPGGQYYGYTF. The CDR3 bases are TGTGCCAGCAGTCCCGGGGGACAGTACTATGGCTACACCTTC.

This clonotype came up many times. The rearrangement joins TRBV28 to TRBJ2-7, with TRBD2 matching over 9 bases. Per germline, CDR1 MDHEN and CDR2 SYDVKM. This CDR3 has 15 amino acids. The J segment lost 6 bases and the V segment lost 6 bases, leaving 12 bases of the junction unmatched. CDR3 in amino acids: CASSPPARGGSEQYF. The CDR3 coding sequence is TGTGCCAGCAGCCCACCGGCGCGGGGGGGTAGCGAGCAGTACTTC.

This clonotype was picked up a small number of times. The chain is built from TRBV7-8 and TRBJ2-2; D ambiguous. The CDR3 has 14 residues. Germline CDR1 and CDR2: SGHVS and FQNEAQ. The germline V and J ends were trimmed by 0 bases and 5 bases, with 7 bases remaining between them. This chain's CDR3 is CASSLAGPTGELFF. The CDR3 DNA sequence: TGTGCCAGCAGCTTAGCGGGTCCTACCGGGGAGCTGTTTTTT.

This clonotype has a handful of counts. Lacking the conserved final phenylalanine or tryptophan, this CDR3 likely reflects a read error. The genes are TRBV5-1 and TRBJ1-1, with D perhaps matching TRBD1 (6 bases). CDR1 SGHRS and CDR2 YFSETQ come from the germline V gene. Trimming left V 0 bases short and J 0 bases short, with 9 bases between. CDR3 length: 15 residues. CDR3 in DNA: TGCGCCAGCAGCTTGGACAGGGCGGTGAACACTGAAGCTTTCCTT. It specifies CASSLDRAVNTEAFL.

The chain couples TRBV20-1 to TRBJ2-7, with a tentative D call TRBD1 (6 bases). The ends were cut back, 3 bases at V and 3 bases at J, with 15 bases in the middle. Germline lookup yields CDR1 DFQATT and CDR2 SNEGSKA (reference sequence). There are 14 residues in the CDR3. CDR3 in amino acids: CSASLSRGSYEQYF. The CDR3 DNA reads as TGCAGTGCTAGTTTGTCCAGGGGAAGCTACGAGCAGTACTTC.

Here the CDR3 DNA reads TGCGCCAGCAGCTTGCCTAGCGGGGCATCAGATACGCAGTATTTT. Protein: CASSLPSGASDTQYF. The rearrangement joins TRBV5-1 to TRBJ2-3; TRBD2 agrees at 9 bases. The CDR3 totals 15 residues. In germline, CDR1 is SGHRS, CDR2 YFSETQ. V shed 1 base, J shed 4 bases, and the junction held 4 bases outside the gene matches.

There are many counts of this clonotype. The chain employs TRBV6-1 and TRBJ2-7, with D perhaps TRBD1 (5 bases). The germline V gene encodes CDR1 MNHNS and CDR2 SASEGT. V lost 2 bases and J lost 6, with 11 bases in between. This CDR3 comprises 13 residues. The CDR3 region is CASSEQGLGEQYF. The CDR3 coding sequence is TGTGCCAGCAGTGAACAGGGTCTAGGCGAGCAGTACTTC.

The chain links TRBV15 to TRBJ2-2; D call uncertain. The CDR3 consists of 15 residues. CDR1 is LNHNV, CDR2 YYDKDF, per germline (reference sequence). The V and J ends lost 5 bases and 1 base respectively, with 11 bases between them. The CDR3 DNA reads as TGTGCCACCAGCCAGACGGTAAAGAACACCGGGGAGCTGTTTTTT. Its translation is CATSQTVKNTGELFF. Combining the CDR3 with reference TRBV15 and TRBJ2-2 gives the whole variable domain DAMVIQNPRYQVTQFGKPVTLSCSQTLNHNVMYWYQQKSSQAPKLLFHYYDKDFNNEADTPDNFQSRRPNTSFCFLDIRSPGLGDTAMYLCATSQTVKNTGELFFGEGSRLTVL.

The chain uses TRBV5-1 and TRBJ2-6, with D uncertain. V shed 0 bases and J shed 0 bases, with 7 bases lying between them. The germline CDR1 and CDR2 sequences are SGHRS and YFSETQ. The CDR3 consists of 16 residues. The CDR3 nucleotides are TGCGCCAGCAGCTTGGTGCCGGACTCTGGGGCCAACGTCCTGACTTTC. It encodes CASSLVPDSGANVLTF.

This rearrangement joins TRBV7-7 to TRBJ2-1; 7 bases match TRBD1. The J segment lost 13 bases and the V segment lost 2 bases, leaving 8 bases of the junction unmatched. This CDR3 has 13 amino acids. The germline gives CDR1 SSHAT, CDR2 FNYEAQ (reference sequence). In DNA form, the CDR3 reads TGTGCCAGCAGCTTAACGACGTGGGACAGACAGTTCTTC. Encoded protein: CASSLTTWDRQFF. The whole variable domain, remainder taken from reference TRBV7-7 and TRBJ2-1, is GAGVSQSPRYKVTKRGQDVTLRCDPISSHATLYWYQQALGQGPEFLTYFNYEAQPDKSGLPSDRFSAERPEGSISTLTIQRTEQRDSAMYRCASSLTTWDRQFFGPGTRLTVL.

The chain carries TRBV7-3 and TRBJ2-1; TRBD2 matches 11 bases. J gave up 6 bases and V 4 bases, and 8 bases lay outside the gene matches. Germline V gene lookup returns CDR1 SGHTA and CDR2 FQGTGA. The CDR3 totals 16 residues. The CDR3, as DNA: TGTGCCAGCAGCTATGATACTAGCGGGGGCTCCAATGAGCAGTTCTTC. Translated: CASSYDTSGGSNEQFF.

The J gene is TRBJ2-7, the V gene TRBV18; D may be TRBD2 (6 bases). V was trimmed by 0 bases and J by 4 bases, leaving 16 bases between them. The CDR3 has 16 residues. Germline CDR1 KGHSH, CDR2 LQKENI. This chain's CDR3 is CASSPPSPRRGYEQYF. Written as DNA, the CDR3 is TGTGCCAGCTCACCACCGAGCCCCCGCCGGGGGTACGAGCAGTACTTC.